These T cell receptor beta chains were read from a single sample in a study of blood T cell repertoires in COVID-19. Repertoires were generated with immunoSEQ multiplex PCR, while TCRdb's copy carries only in-frame clones and drops some. The sample contains tens of thousands of clones, 88% of which appear only once. Sequencing used peripheral blood. Receptors were obtained from a human donor in a cohort sampled during active COVID-19. CDR3s include the opening cysteine and the closing phenylalanine or tryptophan. D genes are given only for firm matches. Clone size is given for some rows only: seen once, a few or many times, or a class if the clone is expanded.

j_call clone_size d_call v_call cdr3_aa cdr3_nt
TRBJ2-6 NA NA TRBV6-5 CASGMSAGGANVLTF TGTGCCAGCGGAATGAGCGCGGGGGGGGCCAACGTCCTGACTTTC
TRBJ1-5 NA NA TRBV6-5 CASSYGHDRIGQPQHF TGTGCCAGCAGCTACGGACACGATCGCATCGGGCAGCCCCAGCATTTT
TRBJ1-6 NA NA TRBV2 CARGGSGGNNSPLHF TGTGCCAGGGGAGGATCCGGGGGAAATAATTCACCCCTCCACTTT
TRBJ2-5 NA TRBD2 TRBV12-5 CASGLVVAGGVQETQYF TGTGCTAGTGGTTTGGTAGTAGCGGGGGGGGTCCAAGAGACCCAGTACTTC
TRBJ2-3 NA TRBD2 TRBV9 CASSIGTSGRNLDTQYF TGTGCCAGCAGCATAGGCACTAGCGGGAGGAATTTAGATACGCAGTATTTT
TRBJ1-1 NA NA TRBV6-5 CASSYSKFGRTEAFF TGTGCCAGCAGTTACTCTAAGTTCGGTCGCACTGAAGCTTTCTTT
TRBJ1-1 NA NA TRBV5-8 CASSHPMNTEAFF TGTGCCAGCAGCCACCCTATGAACACTGAAGCTTTCTTT
TRBJ2-6 NA NA TRBV5-1 CASSREGLPGANVLTF TGCGCCAGCAGCCGAGAGGGCTTACCTGGGGCCAACGTCCTGACTTTC
TRBJ2-7 few TRBD1 TRBV19 CASTTGTGNSYEQYF TGTGCCAGTACTACCGGGACAGGGAACTCCTACGAGCAGTACTTC
TRBJ2-7 NA NA TRBV7-8 CASSLGATEQYF TGTGCCAGCAGCTTAGGGGCCACCGAGCAGTACTTC
TRBJ2-2 NA TRBD1 TRBV12-3/TRBV12-4 CASRGTGAGELFF TGTGCCAGCAGAGGGACAGGGGCCGGGGAGCTGTTTTTT
TRBJ2-5 NA NA TRBV2 CASRQRTGKETQYF TGTGCCAGCAGACAACGGACGGGGAAAGAGACCCAGTACTTC
TRBJ2-2 NA TRBD2 TRBV4-3 CASSQNGASGGAGTGELFF TGCGCCAGCAGCCAGAACGGCGCTAGCGGGGGGGCCGGGACCGGGGAGCTGTTTTTT
TRBJ2-7 NA NA TRBV5-1 CASSLDRATYEQYF TGCGCCAGCAGCTTGGACAGGGCGACCTACGAGCAGTACTTC
TRBJ2-1 NA TRBD2 TRBV6-5 CASSPGTSANNEQFF TGTGCCAGTAGCCCAGGGACTAGCGCCAACAATGAGCAGTTCTTC
TRBJ2-6 NA NA TRBV7-2 CASSRGFSGANVLTF TGTGCCAGCAGCAGAGGGTTTTCTGGGGCCAACGTCCTGACTTTC
TRBJ2-3 NA NA TRBV27 CASRGRGTDTQYF TGTGCCAGCAGGGGAAGGGGGACAGATACGCAGTATTTT
TRBJ2-7 NA TRBD2 TRBV5-1 CANSPTSGASYEQYF TGCGCCAACAGCCCTACTAGCGGGGCGTCCTACGAGCAGTACTTC
TRBJ2-7 NA TRBD1 TRBV14 CASSPDRGAANSYEQYF TGTGCCAGCAGCCCGGACAGGGGCGCGGCAAACTCCTACGAGCAGTACTTC
TRBJ2-5 once TRBD2 TRBV5-1 CASTPGGGLPETQYF TGCGCCAGCACCCCCGGGGGAGGGCTCCCGGAGACCCAGTACTTC
TRBJ1-1 few TRBD1 TRBV18 CASSPPTGVSTEAFF TGTGCCAGCTCACCACCGACAGGGGTAAGCACTGAAGCTTTCTTT
TRBJ2-5 NA TRBD1 TRBV2 CASSLTGREETQYF TGTGCCAGCAGCCTGACAGGGAGAGAAGAGACCCAGTACTTC
TRBJ2-3 NA NA TRBV6-5 CASRDTLTTDTQYF TGTGCCAGCAGGGACACCCTCACCACAGATACGCAGTATTTT
TRBJ2-3 NA NA TRBV11-3 CASSLGPTGTQYF TGTGCCAGCAGCTTAGGCCCCACAGGGACGCAGTATTTT
TRBJ2-1 NA TRBD2 TRBV5-1 CASSLDPGLRYNEQFF TGCGCCAGCAGCTTGGACCCGGGACTACGCTACAATGAGCAGTTCTTC
TRBJ2-1 NA TRBD2 TRBV18 CASSPLTSGEQFF TGTGCCAGCTCACCCCTGACTAGCGGGGAGCAGTTCTTC
TRBJ2-2 NA NA TRBV5-1 CASSFSAGTGELFF TGCGCCAGCAGCTTTTCGGCGGGCACCGGGGAGCTGTTTTTT
TRBJ1-1 NA TRBD1 TRBV6-5 CAIRPGGDYGAFF TGTGCCATCCGTCCAGGGGGCGATTACGGGGCTTTCTTT
TRBJ2-4 NA TRBD2 TRBV2 CASFLGGGEAKNIQYF TGTGCCAGCTTTTTGGGCGGGGGGGAGGCCAAAAACATTCAGTACTTC
TRBJ1-2 NA NA TRBV27 CASSLLGAGYGYTF TGTGCCAGCAGTTTGCTGGGGGCCGGCTATGGCTACACCTTC
TRBJ1-5 NA NA TRBV24-1 CATSAQQGQPQHF TGTGCCACCAGTGCCCAACAGGGTCAGCCCCAGCATTTT
TRBJ2-2 NA TRBD1 TRBV19 CASSIVQTGSGELFF TGTGCCAGTAGTATAGTCCAGACAGGGTCCGGGGAGCTGTTTTTT
TRBJ1-2 NA NA TRBV6-5 CASSSLAGRGYGYTF TGTGCCAGCAGTTCCTTAGCGGGCAGGGGTTATGGCTACACCTTC
TRBJ1-5 NA NA TRBV21-1 CARRTPESNQPQHF TGTGCCAGACGGACACCCGAGAGCAATCAGCCCCAGCATTTT
TRBJ2-1 NA NA TRBV9 CASSVAAGNFYNEQFF TGTGCCAGCAGCGTAGCAGCGGGTAACTTCTACAATGAGCAGTTCTTC
TRBJ2-5 NA NA TRBV5-4 CASSLGQTQETQYF TGTGCCAGCAGCTTAGGACAGACGCAAGAGACCCAGTACTTC
TRBJ2-6 NA NA TRBV5-8 CASSSISGANVLTF TGTGCCAGCAGCTCCATCTCTGGGGCCAACGTCCTGACTTTC
TRBJ2-5 once NA TRBV2 CASRDNQETQYF TGTGCCAGCAGAGACAACCAAGAGACCCAGTACTTC
TRBJ1-4 NA NA TRBV2 CASSERLWEKLFF TGTGCCAGCAGTGAACGACTTTGGGAAAAACTGTTTTTT
TRBJ2-3 NA NA TRBV29-1 CSLDHEGTDTQYF TGCAGCCTCGACCACGAGGGCACAGATACGCAGTATTTT